A single sample gave rise to the 14 T cell receptor beta chains below, sequenced in a study of blood T cells in healthy people across ages. The authors ran a second PCR of roughly 6 to 11 cycles using a sample-barcoded 5' primer and a J-beta primer mix. TCRdb re-called the 5' RACE reads through MiXCR, storing one row per CDR3 protein. This sample carries about 640,000 distinct CDR3 sequences, about 53% of them seen once, and the ten largest clones take 30% to 45%. Material: blood. These TCRs come from a man between 60 and 75 years old in good health.

The rearrangement joins TRBV13 to TRBJ2-3; 14 positions match TRBD2. The CDR3 extends over 17 amino acids. Germline CDR1 is PRHDT and CDR2 is FYEKMQ (reference sequence). V gave up 5 bases and J gave up 3 bases; unmatched junction bases: 7. The CDR3, as DNA: TGTGCCAGCAGCGCACGACTAGCGGGGGGGAGTACAGATACGCAGTATTTT. As protein: CASSARLAGGSTDTQYF. The whole variable domain, filled in from reference TRBV13 and TRBJ2-3, reads AAGVIQSPRHLIKEKRETATLKCYPIPRHDTVYWYQQGPGQDPQFLISFYEKMQSDKGSIPDRFSAQQFSDYHSELNMSSLELGDSALYFCASSARLAGGSTDTQYFGPGTRLTVL.

Only one count was recorded for this clonotype. The chain combines TRBV12-3 or TRBV12-4 with TRBJ2-1; TRBD2 matches at 11 bases. V lost 6 bases and J lost 2; bases outside the gene matches: 9. This CDR3 has 17 residues. In nucleotides, the CDR3 is TGTGCCAGCAGCAGAGAAGTTAGCGGGGGGGCCTACAATGAGCAGTTCTTC. It translates to CASSREVSGGAYNEQFF.

The V call is TRBV27, the J call TRBJ2-5; possibly TRBD1 for D (6 bases). CDR3 length equals 15 residues. CDR1 is MNHEY and CDR2 is SMNVEV in the germline V gene (reference sequence). Trimming took 3 bases from V and 5 from J, leaving 16 bases between them. CDR3 in DNA: TGTGCCAGCAGTTTGGGGGCTGGGGTTGGCGAGACCCAGTACTTC. Its protein is CASSLGAGVGETQYF.

DNA for the CDR3: TGTGCCAGCAGCCAAGGACTCTGGATGGAGACCCAGTACTTC. This translates into CASSQGLWMETQYF. This sequence joins TRBV3-1 and TRBJ2-5, with D uncertain. Germline V lookup: CDR1 LGHDT, CDR2 YNNKEL (reference sequence). The length of the CDR3 is 14 residues. The V end lost 1 base, the J end lost 5 bases, and 11 bases lay between the germline ends.

The sample holds a few counts of this clonotype. This chain uses TRBV29-1 with TRBJ2-3; D remains ambiguous. The CDR3 runs to 15 residues. Deletions cut 3 bases from V and 0 bases from J, with 13 bases between. The germline gives CDR1 SQVTM, CDR2 ANQGSEA. CDR3 in DNA: TGCAGCGTTGACCCGGAGTTCACTAGCACAGATACGCAGTATTTT. Protein: CSVDPEFTSTDTQYF.

This clonotype was seen a handful of times. The chain links TRBV11-2 to TRBJ2-1; D uncertain. The germline gives CDR1 SGHAT, CDR2 FQNNGV. The CDR3 spans 17 residues. V was cut by 5 bases and J by 0 bases, with 17 bases left in between. In DNA form, the CDR3 reads TGTGCCAGCAGCCGCCAACTAAGTAGCAGCTCCTACAATGAGCAGTTCTTC. Translated: CASSRQLSSSSYNEQFF.

V usage is TRBV6-6 and J usage is TRBJ1-4; 7 bases are shared with TRBD1. There are 14 residues in the CDR3. Germline lookup yields CDR1 MNHNY and CDR2 SVGAGI (reference sequence). J gave up 5 bases and V 7 bases, and 7 bases lay outside the gene matches. In nucleotides, the CDR3 is TGTGCCAGCACACACCGGGACAGCAATGAAAAACTGTTTTTT. This encodes CASTHRDSNEKLFF.

J is TRBJ2-7 and V is TRBV6-2 or TRBV6-3; 7 nucleotides agree with TRBD1. V was clipped by 4 bases and J by 1 base; unmatched bases: 4. There are 14 residues in the CDR3. CDR1 is MNHEY and CDR2 is SVGEGT in the germline V gene. CDR3 coding DNA: TGTGCCAGCAGTTCACAGGGGCCATCCTACGAGCAGTACTTC. This translates into CASSSQGPSYEQYF.

This clonotype has more than one count but fewer than ten. One junction end disagrees with the germline gene, perhaps due to a read error. The chain has TRBV5-1 and TRBJ2-3; D is tentatively TRBD1 or TRBD2 (7 bases each). Germline V gene sequence: CDR1 SGHRS, CDR2 YFSETQ. This CDR3 comprises 15 residues. This CDR3 reads CASSLGVGGTDSQYF. CDR3 DNA sequence: TGCGCCAGCAGCTTGGGTGTCGGGGGGACAGATTCGCAGTATTTT.

This chain connects TRBV20-1 to TRBJ2-7, with TRBD2 matching over 8 bases. Germline V gene sequence: CDR1 DFQATT, CDR2 SNEGSKA (reference sequence). The V and J ends lost 3 bases and 0 bases, in that order; junction bases with no gene match: 4. The CDR3 runs to 14 residues. DNA of the CDR3: TGCAGTGCTAGTAGGACTAGCAGCTCCTACGAGCAGTACTTC. Translated: CSASRTSSSYEQYF.

This clonotype was observed a handful of times. The chain uses TRBV20-1 and TRBJ2-6; possibly TRBD2 for D (5 bases). Germline lookup yields CDR1 DFQATT and CDR2 SNEGSKA (reference sequence). The CDR3 runs 15 residues. V dropped 6 bases and J dropped 0 bases, with 12 bases sitting between them. The CDR3 nucleotides are TGCAGTGCAGCCCGGGGTCTCTCTGGGGCCAACGTCCTGACTTTC. This gives the protein CSAARGLSGANVLTF.

In its sample, this clonotype was seen a few times. The chain recombines TRBV11-2 with TRBJ1-6; the D is unclear. V was clipped by 1 base and J by 8 bases, with 12 bases between them. Per germline, CDR1 SGHAT and CDR2 FQNNGV. The CDR3 spans 15 residues. CDR3 in amino acids: CASSLVEGGHSPLHF. The DNA for the CDR3 is TGTGCCAGCAGCTTAGTTGAGGGTGGGCATTCACCCCTCCACTTT.

The chain combines TRBV5-1 with TRBJ2-5; 12 positions match TRBD1. The CDR3 is made up of 16 amino acids. CDR1 and CDR2 from the germline V gene are SGHRS and YFSETQ. J lost 6 bases, V lost 3 bases, and 9 bases had no gene match. CDR3 protein: CASSYLPGQGAQTQYF. CDR3 nucleotides: TGCGCCAGCAGCTACTTACCGGGACAGGGGGCCCAGACCCAGTACTTC.

This chain joins TRBV5-1 and TRBJ2-5; D is unresolved. The V and J ends lost 4 bases and 7 bases respectively, with 17 bases between them. CDR3 length: 14 amino acids. Germline V CDR1 and CDR2: SGHRS, YFSETQ. CDR3: CASSPEGSAGTQYF. Here the CDR3 DNA reads TGCGCCAGCAGCCCCGAAGGCTCAGCCGGGACCCAGTACTTC.